These 31 T cell receptor beta chains originate from one sample sequenced in a study of lymphopenia after photon versus proton radiotherapy. Measured with immunoSEQ multiplex PCR; TCRdb has only the in-frame clones, and not every one. The sample has about 83,000 clones; around four fifths are singletons. The input for sequencing was peripheral blood, taken from a patient treated with proton-based radiotherapy. The origin of the receptors is a man aged 55 to 70 with pancreatic cancer.

The V call is TRBV6-4, the J call TRBJ2-6; D is possibly TRBD1 (7 bases). Trimming removed 6 bases at V and 0 bases at J, with 9 bases between. The CDR3 sequence is 15 residues long. Germline CDR1 and CDR2: MRHNA and SNTAGT. CDR3 sequence: CASSRGDSGANVLTF. The DNA of the CDR3 is TGTGCCAGCAGCAGGGGGGACTCTGGGGCCAACGTCCTGACTTTC.

The gene calls are TRBV5-1 and TRBJ1-3, with unresolved D. Germline assignment: CDR1 SGHRS and CDR2 YFSETQ. The V gene lost 4 bases and the J gene lost 7 bases, with 15 bases spanning the gap. The CDR3 has 14 amino acids. This CDR3 reads CASSREGIGNTIYF. Here the CDR3 DNA reads TGCGCCAGCAGCCGGGAAGGAATCGGGAACACCATATATTTT.

This clone appeared once. The rearrangement joins TRBV19 to TRBJ2-3, with unresolved D. Germline V gene data show CDR1 as LNHDA and CDR2 as SQIVND (reference sequence). Trimming took 5 bases from V and 2 from J, leaving 8 bases between them. The CDR3 contains 13 residues. CDR3 nucleotides: TGTGCCAGTAGTGGGCACAACACAGATACGCAGTATTTT. It specifies CASSGHNTDTQYF.

The chain has TRBV28 and TRBJ1-5; 8 bases are a match to TRBD1. V shed 5 bases and J 4 bases; nucleotides not matched to a gene: 4. From germline, CDR1 is MDHEN and CDR2 SYDVKM. This CDR3 contains 14 residues. Here the CDR3 reads CASSARGPNQPQHF. The CDR3 region has the DNA TGTGCCAGCAGTGCCAGGGGGCCTAATCAGCCCCAGCATTTT.

The chain is built from TRBV28 and TRBJ1-2; D remains unclear. CDR1 MDHEN and CDR2 SYDVKM come from the germline V gene. The CDR3 has 13 amino acids. The V and J ends lost 2 bases and 6 bases respectively, with 10 bases between them. CDR3 in amino acids: CASSLGSLNGYTF. In DNA, the CDR3 is TGTGCCAGCAGTTTAGGCAGTCTTAATGGCTACACCTTC.

The chain combines TRBV11-2 with TRBJ2-7; 7 positions match TRBD1. The CDR3 extends over 14 amino acids. The germline gives CDR1 SGHAT, CDR2 FQNNGV. The trim removed 8 bases at V and 4 bases at J, leaving 11 bases unmatched. The CDR3 here is CASRAIRTGYEQYF. The CDR3 nucleotides are TGTGCCAGCCGAGCGATAAGGACAGGTTACGAGCAGTACTTC.

Turning to this clone: Other DNA variants within this sample encode the same CDR3. The chain recombines TRBV18 with TRBJ1-5; D may be TRBD1 (5 bases). This CDR3 comprises 14 residues. Per germline, CDR1 KGHSH and CDR2 LQKENI. The V end lost 2 bases, the J end lost 3 bases, and 8 bases lay between the germline ends. The DNA for the CDR3 is TGTGCCAGCTCACCAGGGGGTTTCAATCAGCCCCAGCATTTT. Encoded protein: CASSPGGFNQPQHF.

This sequence joins TRBV14 and TRBJ1-2; tentative D call: TRBD1 (6 bases). Germline V lookup: CDR1 SGHDN, CDR2 FVKESK. Trimming took off 3 bases at V and 7 bases at J, with 12 bases between the two ends. The CDR3 loop spans 13 amino acids. The CDR3 is CASSQARQVGYTF. DNA of the CDR3: TGTGCCAGCAGCCAGGCCAGACAGGTTGGCTACACCTTC.

The chain recombines TRBV19 with TRBJ2-7; tentatively, D is TRBD1 (6 bases). Deletions cut 7 bases from V and 3 bases from J, with 19 bases between. The germline V gene has CDR1 LNHDA and CDR2 SQIVND (reference sequence). The CDR3 covers 15 residues. This chain's CDR3 is CASNAGVGKGYEQYF. CDR3 nucleotides: TGTGCCAGTAATGCAGGGGTTGGAAAAGGCTACGAGCAGTACTTC.

The V gene is TRBV25-1, the J gene TRBJ1-1; 7 bases fit TRBD1. Unmatched junction bases numbered 8, after V lost 10 bases and J lost 0 bases. This CDR3 has 14 residues. From germline, CDR1 is MGHDK and CDR2 SYGVNS. CDR3 DNA: TGTGCCACCCAAGGGGACAGTATGAACACTGAAGCTTTCTTT. This gives the protein CATQGDSMNTEAFF.

This chain joins TRBV13 and TRBJ2-3; no clear D. This CDR3 has 17 amino acids. Looked up from germline, CDR1 is PRHDT and CDR2 is FYEKMQ (reference sequence). Between the trimmed V and J ends, which lost 4 bases and 4 bases, there was a span of 21 bases. The CDR3 nucleotides read TGTGCCAGCAGCTACCACCCAGGTGGGCGCCGCCCAGATACGCAGTATTTT. This translates into CASSYHPGGRRPDTQYF.

This chain joins TRBV5-4 and TRBJ2-5, with TRBD2 as a possible D gene (7 bases). The germline V gene has CDR1 SGHNT and CDR2 YYREEE (reference sequence). The CDR3 runs to 14 residues. V shed 4 bases and J shed 5 bases, with 15 bases lying between them. The CDR3 DNA reads as TGTGCCAGCAGCATAAAGGGGGGAGGGGAGACCCAGTACTTC. Translating it yields CASSIKGGGETQYF.

This clone was detected a few times. The chain has TRBV14 and TRBJ2-2; TRBD1 or TRBD2 may be the D gene (5 bases each). Trimming cost V 3 bases and J 2 bases, with 13 bases left between them. In germline, CDR1 is SGHDN, CDR2 FVKESK. There are 16 residues in the CDR3. The CDR3 region is CASSHIQGRNTGELFF. CDR3 DNA: TGTGCCAGCAGCCACATTCAGGGACGAAACACCGGGGAGCTGTTTTTT.

V usage is TRBV28 and J usage is TRBJ2-6; no firm D call. Trimming removed 2 bases at V and 1 base at J, with 9 bases between. The CDR3 runs to 16 residues. Per germline, CDR1 MDHEN and CDR2 SYDVKM. The CDR3 region is CASSLRVRSGANVLTF. The CDR3 DNA is TGTGCCAGCAGTTTAAGGGTTAGGTCTGGGGCCAACGTCCTGACTTTC. The full variable domain, its missing parts supplied by reference TRBV28 and TRBJ2-6, is DVKVTQSSRYLVKRTGEKVFLECVQDMDHENMFWYRQDPGLGLRLIYFSYDVKMKEKGDIPEGYSVSREKKERFSLILESASTNQTSMYLCASSLRVRSGANVLTFGAGSRLTVL.

A word on this clone: Other DNA variants within this sample encode the same CDR3. The chain uses TRBV28 and TRBJ1-5; D is possibly TRBD1 (5 bases). CDR3 length equals 15 residues. The germline V gene has CDR1 MDHEN and CDR2 SYDVKM. The ends were cut back, 3 bases at V and 2 bases at J, with 11 bases in the middle. The CDR3 DNA is TGTGCCAGCAGTTTCGGGGGAGGCGGCAATCAGCCCCAGCATTTT. This encodes CASSFGGGGNQPQHF.

The chain employs TRBV7-8 and TRBJ1-4; tentatively, D is TRBD1 (6 bases). Trimming shortened V by 1 base and J by 7 bases, and 13 bases separated the two germline ends. Germline loops: CDR1 SGHVS, CDR2 FQNEAQ. The CDR3 contains 15 residues. CDR3 in amino acids: CASSLGKGVGEKLFF. In DNA form, the CDR3 reads TGTGCCAGCAGCTTAGGCAAGGGGGTGGGTGAAAAACTGTTTTTT. Using reference TRBV7-8 and TRBJ1-4 for the parts outside the CDR3, the full variable domain is GAGVSQSPRYKVAKRGQDVALRCDPISGHVSLFWYQQALGQGPEFLTYFQNEAQLDKSGLPSDRFFAERPEGSVSTLKIQRTQQEDSAVYLCASSLGKGVGEKLFFGSGTQLSVL.

The chain combines TRBV30 with TRBJ1-2, with 7 bases fitting TRBD1. The V gene end was trimmed by 4 bases and the J gene end by 1 base; junction bases not matched to a gene: 9. This CDR3 region has 15 residues. Germline V gene data show CDR1 as GTSNPN and CDR2 as SVGIG (reference sequence). CDR3 sequence (DNA): TGTGCCTGGACCGAACAGGGGATCGGTAACTATGGCTACACCTTC. It translates to CAWTEQGIGNYGYTF. Together with reference TRBV30 and TRBJ1-2, the CDR3 gives the full variable domain: SQTIHQWPATLVQPVGSPLSLECTVEGTSNPNLYWYRQAAGRGLQLLFYSVGIGQISSEVPQNLSASRPQDRQFILSSKKLLLSDSGFYLCAWTEQGIGNYGYTFGSGTRLTVV.

The chain uses TRBV10-3 and TRBJ1-1, with D hard to call. Trimming cost V 2 bases and J 4 bases, with 11 bases left between them. Germline V gene data show CDR1 as ENHRY and CDR2 as SYGVKD. This CDR3 has 14 amino acids. The CDR3 loop is CAISEGPSSTEAFF. CDR3 DNA: TGTGCCATCAGTGAGGGCCCTTCTAGCACTGAAGCTTTCTTT.

The chain is built from TRBV19 and TRBJ1-3, with D unresolved. Germline values: CDR1 LNHDA, CDR2 SQIVND (reference sequence). This CDR3 spans 16 amino acids. The V end lost 4 bases, the J end lost 0 bases, and 13 bases lay between the germline ends. DNA for the CDR3: TGTGCCAGTAGTAATCGGGGATCCTACTCTGGAAACACCATATATTTT. The encoded protein is CASSNRGSYSGNTIYF.

This clone was seen only a few times. V usage is TRBV28 and J usage is TRBJ1-2; D may be TRBD1 (6 bases). Per germline, CDR1 MDHEN and CDR2 SYDVKM. Trimming left V 4 bases short and J 4 bases short, with 10 bases between. CDR3 length: 13 residues. DNA for the CDR3: TGTGCCAGCAGTTCGACAGGATTCTATGGCTACACCTTC. Residues: CASSSTGFYGYTF.

The chain joins TRBV29-1 to TRBJ2-7; D gene ambiguous. The germline V gene encodes CDR1 SQVTM and CDR2 ANQGSEA. Trimming took 6 bases from V and 5 from J, leaving 14 bases between them. The CDR3 totals 12 residues. CDR3 in amino acids: CSVQNLGNEQYF. Here the CDR3 DNA reads TGCAGCGTCCAGAACTTAGGGAACGAGCAGTACTTC.

V is TRBV28 and J is TRBJ2-7, with D possibly TRBD2 on 5 matching bases. This CDR3 has 13 residues. The germline CDR1 and CDR2 sequences are MDHEN and SYDVKM. The germline V and J ends were trimmed by 7 bases and 0 bases, with 10 bases remaining between them. CDR3 nucleotides: TGTGCCAGCAAACTTGGGAGCTCCTACGAGCAGTACTTC. Amino acid sequence: CASKLGSSYEQYF.

The rearrangement joins TRBV18 to TRBJ1-2; weak D call: TRBD1 (6 bases). The CDR3 is 14 amino acids. V lost 5 bases, J lost 13 bases, and 23 bases lay in between. Germline CDR1 and CDR2: KGHSH and LQKENI. In DNA, the CDR3 is TGTGCCAGCTCAGAATTAACAGGGTTCGACTACTGCACCTTC. Amino acids: CASSELTGFDYCTF.

The chain combines TRBV28 with TRBJ1-2; 9 bases are a match to TRBD1. Looked up from germline, CDR1 is MDHEN and CDR2 is SYDVKM. This CDR3 has 16 residues. J was trimmed by 0 bases and V by 5 bases; bases with no gene match: 7. The CDR3 is CASSITGGGANYGYTF. DNA of the CDR3: TGTGCCAGCAGTATAACAGGGGGCGGGGCTAACTATGGCTACACCTTC.

This rearrangement joins TRBV19 to TRBJ1-3; 8 bases match TRBD1. CDR3 length equals 16 residues. From germline, CDR1 is LNHDA and CDR2 SQIVND (reference sequence). The trim removed 6 bases at V and 3 bases at J, leaving 10 bases unmatched. CDR3 bases: TGTGCCAGTAGCCTCGACGGGACAGGTCTTGGAAACACCATATATTTT. It encodes CASSLDGTGLGNTIYF. Complete variable domain (other parts from reference TRBV19 and TRBJ1-3): DGGITQSPKYLFRKEGQNVTLSCEQNLNHDAMYWYRQDPGQGLRLIYYSQIVNDFQKGDIAEGYSVSREKKESFPLTVTSAQKNPTAFYLCASSLDGTGLGNTIYFGEGSWLTVV.

This clone was found once. One end of the junction is discordant with germline, which a read error may explain. V and J are TRBV7-7 and TRBJ2-5; D gene unclear. CDR1 and CDR2 from the germline V gene are SSHAT and FNYEAQ (reference sequence). The CDR3 has 15 amino acids. The DNA of the CDR3 is TGTGCTAGCAGCCGGACGGCCTCGGGTCAAGAGACCCAGTACTTC. It translates to CASSRTASGQETQYF.

The rearrangement links TRBV6-6 to TRBJ1-1; no firm D call. The ends were cut back, 4 bases at V and 1 base at J, with 10 bases in the middle. The CDR3 is made up of 14 amino acids. Per germline, CDR1 MNHNY and CDR2 SVGAGI (reference sequence). CDR3 bases: TGTGCCAGCAGTTCCCGGGGAGCGAACACTGAAGCTTTCTTT. This encodes CASSSRGANTEAFF.

V usage is TRBV9 and J usage is TRBJ2-1; 9 bases are shared with TRBD2. J lost 7 bases, V lost 4 bases, and 3 bases had no gene match. Germline-derived CDR1 and CDR2 are SGDLS and YYNGEE. This CDR3 region has 13 residues. The CDR3 sequence: CASSRTSVNEQFF. The CDR3 coding sequence is TGTGCCAGCAGCAGGACTAGCGTGAATGAGCAGTTCTTC.

The rearrangement joins TRBV28 to TRBJ1-5; weak D call: TRBD1 (5 bases). CDR3 length equals 12 residues. Trimming stripped 5 bases from V and 6 bases from J, with 8 bases between. CDR1 is MDHEN and CDR2 is SYDVKM in the germline V gene. The DNA for the CDR3 is TGTGCCAGCAGTCTAAGGGGTCAGCCCCAGCATTTT. Translating gives CASSLRGQPQHF.

The J gene is TRBJ2-1, the V gene TRBV27, with a possible D match to TRBD2 (5 bases). CDR3 length: 17 residues. The germline gives CDR1 MNHEY, CDR2 SMNVEV (reference sequence). Trimming removed 0 bases at V and 4 bases at J, with 16 bases between. For the CDR3, the DNA is TGTGCCAGCAGTTTATCGGGTCTAGCTGGCCGTTACAATGAGCAGTTCTTC. As protein: CASSLSGLAGRYNEQFF.

This rearrangement joins TRBV5-1 to TRBJ2-1; TRBD2 is a possible D gene (6 bases). Trimming shortened V by 3 bases and J by 4 bases, and 11 bases separated the two germline ends. The germline gives CDR1 SGHRS, CDR2 YFSETQ. The CDR3 is 14 amino acids. CDR3 amino acids: CASSSGTPYNEQFF. The CDR3 nucleotides read TGCGCCAGCAGCTCCGGGACTCCTTACAATGAGCAGTTCTTC.